The sequence of this TCR beta chain was determined in a study of identical twins. Findings and caveats of the study: Invariant populations such as MAIT and iNKT cells could partly muddle zero-insertion analyses. With abundant cord blood beta clonotypes, insertions were fewer; memory repertoires showed no such pattern.

V dropped 4 bases and J dropped 3 bases, with 12 bases sitting between them. CDR1 is KGHDR and CDR2 is SFDVKD in the germline V gene. The CDR3 totals 14 residues. This clonotype was recorded a few times. Its matching antigen is unknown. TCRdb re-derived calls from the 5' RACE reads in MiXCR, one entry per CDR3 protein. The table has approximately 490,000 distinct CDR3 sequences, around 20% seen once; the top ten hold about 0.48%. In addition, the sample was reused for a study of yellow fever vaccine responses in identical twins.

Sequences were obtained from CD4+ T cells sorted from blood. The clonotype comes from a woman between 18 and 29 years old in good health. The gene calls are TRBV24-1 and TRBJ2-7; maybe TRBD1 (6 bases). CDR3 DNA: TGTGCCACCAGTGACCCGGACAGAAGCTACGAGCAGTACTTC. This translates into CATSDPDRSYEQYF.